Included here is one T cell receptor beta chain sequence, with context. The antigen remains unidentified. The sample is drawn from a study of beta chain features in type 1 diabetes. Whole-study findings and limits: Insertion counts at VDJ junctions were lower in type 1 diabetes patients, who also showed more deletions there.

Sequencing targeted expressed TCRB transcripts, as all isolated RNA had been reverse transcribed. Sequencing was performed with immunoSEQ multiplex PCR; in TCRdb, only in-frame clones are kept and a portion is missing. The repertoire has hundreds of thousands of clones, about 71% of them found once; the top ten carry 0.053%. The V gene's germline CDR1 is MNHEY and CDR2 SVGAGI. The CDR3 covers 14 residues. Unmatched junction bases numbered 9, after V lost 5 bases and J lost 6 bases. The chain carries TRBV6-5 and TRBJ1-1; the match to TRBD1 covers 7 bases. The material sequenced was naive CD4+ T cells from blood. The source of this sequence is a man aged 30 to 39 in good health. CDR3 bases: TGTGCCAGCAGTCGTACACAGGGGAAAGCTGAAGCTTTCTTT. Its translation: CASSRTQGKAEAFF.